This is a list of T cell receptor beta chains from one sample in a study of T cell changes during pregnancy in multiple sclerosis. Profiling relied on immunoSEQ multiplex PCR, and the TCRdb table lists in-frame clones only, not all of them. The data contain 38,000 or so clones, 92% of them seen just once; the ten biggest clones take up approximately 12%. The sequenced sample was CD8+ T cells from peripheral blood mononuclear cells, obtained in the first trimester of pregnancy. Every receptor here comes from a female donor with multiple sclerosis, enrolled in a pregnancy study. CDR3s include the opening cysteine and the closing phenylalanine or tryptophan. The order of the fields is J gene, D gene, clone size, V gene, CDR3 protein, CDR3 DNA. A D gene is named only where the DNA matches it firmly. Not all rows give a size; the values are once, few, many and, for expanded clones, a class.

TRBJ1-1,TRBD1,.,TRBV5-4,CASSFDKGATEAFF,TGTGCCAGCAGCTTTGATAAGGGGGCTACTGAAGCTTTCTTT
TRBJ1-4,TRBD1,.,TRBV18,CASSPEETGSLSNEKLFF,TGTGCCAGCTCACCAGAGGAGACAGGGTCGTTATCTAATGAAAAACTGTTTTTT
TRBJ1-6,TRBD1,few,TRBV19,CASNTGGLDSPLHF,TGTGCCAGTAATACAGGGGGCTTGGATTCACCCCTCCACTTT
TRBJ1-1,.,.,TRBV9,CASSVGDSVNTEAFF,TGTGCCAGCAGCGTAGGTGACAGCGTGAACACTGAAGCTTTCTTT
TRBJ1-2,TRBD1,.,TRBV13,CASSRGTGGSGYTF,TGTGCCAGCAGCCGCGGGACAGGGGGCAGCGGCTACACCTTC
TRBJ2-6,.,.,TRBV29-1,CSVEDPRDPRGANVLTF,TGCAGCGTTGAAGACCCCAGGGATCCGCGGGGGGCCAACGTCCTGACTTTC
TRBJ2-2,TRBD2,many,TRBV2,CASPVGGNGGELFF,TGTGCCAGCCCGGTGGGGGGGAACGGTGGGGAGCTGTTTTTT
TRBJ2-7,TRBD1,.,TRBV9,CASSAGQGPYEQYF,TGTGCCAGCAGCGCGGGACAGGGACCCTACGAGCAGTACTTC
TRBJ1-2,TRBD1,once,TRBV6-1,CASSEAAQGGNGYTF,TGTGCCAGCAGTGAAGCCGCCCAGGGGGGAAATGGCTACACCTTC
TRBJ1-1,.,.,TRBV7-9,CASSLVAEAFF,TGTGCCAGCAGCCTAGTCGCTGAAGCTTTCTTT
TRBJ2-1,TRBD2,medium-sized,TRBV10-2,CATSGGVNEQFF,TGCGCCACATCGGGGGGGGTTAATGAGCAGTTCTTC
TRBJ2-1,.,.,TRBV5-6,CASRGGGANEQFF,TGTGCCAGCAGGGGAGGGGGGGCCAATGAGCAGTTCTTC
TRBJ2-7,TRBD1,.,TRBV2,CASSDTGQASYEQYF,TGTGCCAGCAGTGATACCGGACAGGCGTCCTACGAGCAGTACTTC
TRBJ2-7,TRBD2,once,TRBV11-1,CASSNSTSGGYEQYF,TGTGCCAGCAGCAATTCGACTAGCGGGGGATACGAGCAGTACTTC
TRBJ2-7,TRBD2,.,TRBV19,CASSQRGDNDEQYF,TGTGCCAGTAGTCAGCGGGGGGACAACGACGAGCAGTACTTC
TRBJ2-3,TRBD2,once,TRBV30,CAWTLSGGHTDTQYF,TGTGCCTGGACCTTAAGCGGGGGCCATACAGATACGCAGTATTTT
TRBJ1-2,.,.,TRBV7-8,CASSLSGQNYGYTF,TGTGCCAGCAGCTTGAGTGGACAGAACTATGGCTACACCTTC
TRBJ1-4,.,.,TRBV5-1,CASSLGDTWGEKLFF,TGCGCCAGCAGCCTAGGGGACACCTGGGGTGAAAAACTGTTTTTT
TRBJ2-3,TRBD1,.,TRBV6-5,CASSHGTGGTDTQYF,TGTGCCAGCAGCCACGGGACAGGGGGAACAGATACGCAGTATTTT
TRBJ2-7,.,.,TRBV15,CATSRDLAEGLPYEQYF,TGTGCCACCAGCAGAGATCTCGCGGAGGGGCTTCCCTACGAGCAGTACTTC
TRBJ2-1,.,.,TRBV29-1,CSVENRDHNEQFF,TGCAGCGTCGAAAACAGGGACCACAATGAGCAGTTCTTC
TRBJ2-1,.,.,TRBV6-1,CASSDRGGDYNEQFF,TGTGCCAGCAGTGATAGGGGGGGGGACTACAATGAGCAGTTCTTC